The rows below give T cell receptor beta chains drawn from one sample of a study of T-cell memory formation after mild COVID-19. TCRdb used MiXCR to reprocess the 5' RACE reads, holding one entry per CDR3 protein. This repertoire shows around 35,000 distinct CDR3 sequences, approximately 8.3% found once; its top ten account for about 32%. The sequenced material came from PBMCs or a T cell subset sorted from them (not recorded which). These TCRs come from a man aged 18 to 30 who had mild COVID-19 (a few samples of this study predate the infection). Cell type and time point are not known. CDR3s include the opening cysteine and the closing phenylalanine or tryptophan. A D gene is named only where the DNA matches it firmly. Not every row has a clone size; where given, it reads once, few, many or a size class.

.	.	TRBV20-1	TRBJ2-4	CSASDLAKNIQYF	TGCAGTGCTAGTGACCTAGCCAAAAACATTCAGTACTTC
.	many	TRBV6-5	TRBJ1-2	CASSWGAEANYGYTF	TGTGCCAGCAGTTGGGGCGCGGAAGCTAACTATGGCTACACCTTC
.	.	TRBV29-1	TRBJ2-7	CSVDRQGEGEQYF	TGCAGCGTTGACCGGCAGGGGGAGGGTGAGCAGTACTTC
.	many	TRBV6-5	TRBJ2-5	CASSDRSRSETQYF	TGTGCCAGCAGCGACAGGTCTCGGAGTGAGACCCAGTACTTC
TRBD1	few	TRBV6-6	TRBJ1-2	CASDARTGYGYTF	TGTGCCAGCGACGCTCGGACAGGCTATGGCTACACCTTC
.	many	TRBV27	TRBJ2-7	CASGSWAYYEQYF	TGTGCCAGCGGCAGTTGGGCTTATTACGAGCAGTACTTC
TRBD1	few	TRBV6-5	TRBJ1-3	CASRDGGGGGNTIYF	TGTGCCAGCAGGGACGGAGGGGGCGGAGGAAACACCATATATTTT
TRBD1	few	TRBV19	TRBJ1-4	CATQGSRSEKLFF	TGTGCCACACAGGGGAGTCGAAGTGAAAAACTGTTTTTT
TRBD1	few	TRBV4-3	TRBJ2-7	CASSQDRQGVYEQYF	TGCGCCAGCAGCCAAGATAGACAGGGAGTTTACGAGCAGTACTTC
.	many	TRBV20-1	TRBJ2-3	CSSWTRSTDTQYF	TGCAGTTCCTGGACGAGGAGCACAGATACGCAGTATTTT
.	.	TRBV12-3/TRBV12-4	TRBJ2-5	CATRLGRGFQETQYF	TGTGCCACCAGATTGGGCAGGGGATTTCAAGAGACCCAGTACTTC
TRBD2	many	TRBV29-1	TRBJ2-3	CSSGLAGPRDTQYF	TGCAGCTCCGGACTAGCGGGGCCTAGGGATACGCAGTATTTT
.	medium-sized	TRBV27	TRBJ2-1	CASSQGSRVNEQFF	TGTGCCAGCAGTCAGGGGAGTAGAGTCAATGAGCAGTTCTTC
TRBD2	many	TRBV18	TRBJ2-5	CASSPGLAGNQETQYF	TGTGCCAGCTCACCCGGACTAGCGGGGAACCAAGAGACCCAGTACTTC
.	many	TRBV5-6	TRBJ1-1	CASSLGQQGTEAFF	TGTGCCAGCAGCTTGGGTCAACAGGGCACTGAAGCTTTCTTT
.	many	TRBV20-1	TRBJ2-3	CSAEQVTDTQYF	TGCAGTGCAGAGCAGGTCACAGATACGCAGTATTTT
.	many	TRBV4-3	TRBJ2-4	CASSQGQQNIQYF	TGCGCCAGCAGCCAAGGGCAGCAAAACATTCAGTACTTC
.	many	TRBV28	TRBJ1-2	CASTVTDYGYTF	TGTGCCAGCACCGTGACAGACTATGGCTACACCTTC
.	many	TRBV7-9	TRBJ2-3	CASSITFRGTQYF	TGTGCCAGCAGCATCACTTTCCGGGGTACGCAGTATTTT
.	once	TRBV4-3	TRBJ2-7	CASSQDRVNSYEQYF	TGCGCCAGCAGCCAAGACAGGGTTAATTCCTACGAGCAGTACTTC
TRBD2	.	TRBV4-3	TRBJ2-3	CASSQERTSGGADTQYF	TGCGCCAGCAGCCAAGAGCGGACTAGCGGGGGCGCAGATACGCAGTATTTT
TRBD2	.	TRBV24-1	TRBJ2-1	CATSDLLAGGVNEQFF	TGTGCCACCAGTGATTTGCTAGCGGGGGGGGTCAATGAGCAGTTCTTC
TRBD2	.	TRBV6-4	TRBJ2-1	CASSPSGGSADEQFF	TGTGCCAGCAGTCCTAGCGGGGGCAGCGCGGATGAGCAGTTCTTC
TRBD2	many	TRBV29-1	TRBJ2-1	CSVDGSSGVSYNEQFF	TGCAGCGTTGATGGGTCTAGCGGTGTTAGTTACAATGAGCAGTTCTTC
.	.	TRBV4-2	TRBJ1-1	CASSQSETNTEAFF	TGTGCCAGCAGCCAAAGTGAGACGAACACTGAAGCTTTCTTT
.	many	TRBV5-4	TRBJ1-1	CASRAETSEAFF	TGTGCCAGCAGGGCTGAGACCTCTGAAGCTTTCTTT
TRBD1	many	TRBV6-2/TRBV6-3	TRBJ2-5	CASSGTGETQYF	TGTGCCAGCAGCGGGACAGGAGAGACCCAGTACTTC
TRBD1	few	TRBV7-9	TRBJ1-1	CASSFQGAFGTEAFF	TGTGCCAGCAGCTTCCAGGGGGCCTTTGGCACTGAAGCTTTCTTT
TRBD2	few	TRBV5-4	TRBJ2-1	CASSPGGGSYNEQFF	TGTGCCAGCAGCCCCGGGGGGGGCTCCTACAATGAGCAGTTCTTC
.	many	TRBV6-2/TRBV6-3	TRBJ2-5	CASSYSRTSKTQYF	TGTGCCAGCAGTTACTCGAGGACCAGTAAGACCCAGTACTTC
.	many	TRBV7-2	TRBJ2-4	CASSLRAGPLAKNIQYF	TGTGCCAGCAGCTTAAGGGCGGGGCCTCTAGCCAAAAACATTCAGTACTTC
TRBD1	few	TRBV27	TRBJ1-6	CASSSPNYRGNSPLHF	TGTGCCAGCAGTTCCCCTAATTACAGGGGCAATTCACCCCTCCACTTT
TRBD1	many	TRBV4-1	TRBJ1-1	CASSLQQGAEVF	TGCGCCAGCAGCCTCCAACAGGGGGCCGAGGTCTTT
TRBD2	.	TRBV20-1	TRBJ2-3	CSELAAGGMPDTQYF	TGCAGTGAGCTGGCCGCGGGGGGGATGCCAGATACGCAGTATTTT
.	many	TRBV28	TRBJ1-2	CASSSSSYGYTF	TGTGCCAGCAGTTCCTCTTCTTATGGCTACACCTTC
TRBD2	many	TRBV7-2	TRBJ2-3	CASTRLGGVVTDTQYF	TGTGCCAGCACCCGGCTCGGGGGGGTCGTCACAGATACGCAGTATTTT
TRBD1	many	TRBV7-2	TRBJ1-2	CASSLVTGENYGYTF	TGTGCCAGCAGCTTAGTTACAGGGGAAAACTATGGCTACACCTTC
.	few	TRBV7-2	TRBJ1-3	CASSLQPGTTGDTIYF	TGTGCCAGCAGCTTACAACCCGGGACAACGGGGGACACCATATATTTT
.	many	TRBV4-1	TRBJ1-5	CASSQDQGSNQPQHF	TGCGCCAGCAGCCAAGATCAAGGTAGCAATCAGCCCCAGCATTTT
.	.	TRBV7-2	TRBJ1-2	CASSFQGRDGYTF	TGTGCCAGCAGCTTTCAGGGGAGAGATGGCTACACCTTC
.	.	TRBV6-6	TRBJ1-3	CASRGDTSGNTIYF	TGTGCCAGCAGGGGGGACACCTCTGGAAACACCATATATTTT
.	many	TRBV7-9	TRBJ2-3	CATQAGPTDTQYF	TGTGCCACCCAGGCAGGGCCCACAGATACGCAGTATTTT
.	many	TRBV6-2/TRBV6-3	TRBJ1-5	CASSYPSWEGQIPPQHF	TGTGCCAGCAGTTACCCTTCATGGGAGGGTCAGATTCCGCCCCAGCATTTT
TRBD1	many	TRBV20-1	TRBJ1-2	CSLLGQGNYGYTF	TGCAGTTTACTTGGACAGGGCAACTATGGCTACACCTTC
.	many	TRBV6-4	TRBJ2-1	CASSPGVANEQFF	TGTGCCAGCAGCCCGGGTGTCGCCAATGAGCAGTTCTTC
TRBD2	many	TRBV27	TRBJ2-1	CASSTTSGGANEQFF	TGTGCCAGCAGTACAACTAGCGGGGGGGCTAATGAGCAGTTCTTC
TRBD1	many	TRBV5-6	TRBJ2-2	CASSLPRTGENTGELFF	TGTGCCAGCAGCTTGCCAAGGACAGGGGAGAACACCGGGGAGCTGTTTTTT
TRBD2	few	TRBV19	TRBJ2-1	CASSTLAGSSYNEQFF	TGTGCCAGTAGTACTCTAGCGGGGAGCTCCTACAATGAGCAGTTCTTC
TRBD1	once	TRBV18	TRBJ2-7	CASSPEQGALHEQYF	TGTGCCAGCTCACCAGAACAGGGGGCGCTTCACGAGCAGTACTTC
.	few	TRBV6-2/TRBV6-3	TRBJ1-5	CASRPQTILQPQHF	TGTGCCAGCAGACCTCAAACCATCCTGCAGCCCCAGCATTTT
TRBD1	many	TRBV7-2	TRBJ1-4	CASSLTGVWNEKLFF	TGTGCCAGCAGCCTGACAGGGGTTTGGAATGAAAAACTGTTTTTT
.	many	TRBV29-1	TRBJ2-1	CSVVEAGPYNEQFF	TGCAGCGTTGTAGAAGCAGGGCCCTACAATGAGCAGTTCTTC
.	many	TRBV30	TRBJ2-5	CAWSAGSQETQYF	TGTGCCTGGAGTGCTGGAAGCCAAGAGACCCAGTACTTC
.	.	TRBV7-3	TRBJ2-1	CASSLGAGVVPNEQFF	TGTGCCAGCAGCTTAGGGGCAGGGGTCGTTCCGAATGAGCAGTTCTTC
.	many	TRBV5-6	TRBJ1-2	CASSLTLHYGYTF	TGTGCCAGCAGCTTGACACTCCACTATGGCTACACCTTC
.	many	TRBV27	TRBJ2-3	CASSLGNTQYF	TGTGCCAGCAGTTTGGGCAATACGCAGTATTTT